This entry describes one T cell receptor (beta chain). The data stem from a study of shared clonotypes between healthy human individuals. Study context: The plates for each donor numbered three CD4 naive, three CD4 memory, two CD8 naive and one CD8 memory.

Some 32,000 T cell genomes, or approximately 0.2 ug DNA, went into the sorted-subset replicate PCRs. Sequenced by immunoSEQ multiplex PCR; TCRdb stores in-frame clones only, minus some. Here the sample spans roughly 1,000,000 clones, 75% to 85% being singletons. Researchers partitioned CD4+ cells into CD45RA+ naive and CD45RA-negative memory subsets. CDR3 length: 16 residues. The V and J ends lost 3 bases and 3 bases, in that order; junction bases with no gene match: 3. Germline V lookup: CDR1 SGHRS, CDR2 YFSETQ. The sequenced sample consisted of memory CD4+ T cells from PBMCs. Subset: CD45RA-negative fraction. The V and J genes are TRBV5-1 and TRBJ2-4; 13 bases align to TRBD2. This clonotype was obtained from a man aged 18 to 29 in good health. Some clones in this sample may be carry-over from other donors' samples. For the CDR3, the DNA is TGCGCCAGCAGCTGGACTAGCGGGGGCCACAAAAACATTCAGTACTTC. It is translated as CASSWTSGGHKNIQYF.